The rows below give T cell receptor beta chains drawn from one sample of a study of blood T cell repertoires in COVID-19. Method: immunoSEQ multiplex PCR; TCRdb's copy keeps in-frame clones and lacks some. The sample includes roughly 200,000 clones, 90% of them seen just once. The sample taken for sequencing was PBMCs or T cells enriched from blood (not recorded which). These receptors were taken from a man aged 25 to 40 who had recovered from COVID-19. Both conserved end residues are part of each CDR3. Fields, in order: V gene, clone size, J gene, D gene, CDR3 DNA, CDR3 protein. A D gene is named only where the DNA matches it firmly. A clone size is listed for some rows: how often the clone was seen (once, few, many), or a class if it is expanded.

v_gene: TRBV6-5
abundance: .
j_gene: TRBJ2-7
d_gene: TRBD1
CDR3nt: TGTGCCAGCACCCGGACAGGCGCCTACGAGCAGTACTTC
CDR3aa: CASTRTGAYEQYF

v_gene: TRBV5-4
abundance: once
j_gene: TRBJ2-7
d_gene: TRBD1
CDR3nt: TGTGCCAGCTCTCTGAGGGGGCGGTTATACGAGCAGTACTTC
CDR3aa: CASSLRGRLYEQYF

v_gene: TRBV7-2
abundance: .
j_gene: TRBJ1-3
d_gene: .
CDR3nt: TGTGCCAGCAGCTACAGGGAAGTGGGAGGAAACACCATATATTTT
CDR3aa: CASSYREVGGNTIYF

v_gene: TRBV19
abundance: .
j_gene: TRBJ1-6
d_gene: TRBD1
CDR3nt: TGTGCCAGCGGGACAGGGGGTTTTTCACCCCTCCACTTT
CDR3aa: CASGTGGFSPLHF

v_gene: TRBV28
abundance: few
j_gene: TRBJ2-1
d_gene: .
CDR3nt: TGTGCCAGTAGTTTAGTCGCGGGATATGAGCAGTTCTTC
CDR3aa: CASSLVAGYEQFF

v_gene: TRBV15
abundance: .
j_gene: TRBJ1-6
d_gene: .
CDR3nt: TGTGCCACCAGCAGAGTCAGGGCAGAGAATTCACCCCTCCACTTT
CDR3aa: CATSRVRAENSPLHF

v_gene: TRBV5-1
abundance: .
j_gene: TRBJ1-2
d_gene: TRBD1
CDR3nt: TGCGCCAGCAGCCCGGACCAACAGGGGGCTCGTGGCTACACCTTC
CDR3aa: CASSPDQQGARGYTF

v_gene: TRBV19
abundance: .
j_gene: TRBJ1-4
d_gene: .
CDR3nt: TGTGCCAGTAGTTCTGGGCCTTTCCGAGATGAAAAACTGTTTTTT
CDR3aa: CASSSGPFRDEKLFF

v_gene: TRBV30
abundance: .
j_gene: TRBJ1-5
d_gene: .
CDR3nt: TGTGCCTGGAGTGTTCTTGAGGAGCCCCAGCATTTT
CDR3aa: CAWSVLEEPQHF

v_gene: TRBV5-4
abundance: .
j_gene: TRBJ2-3
d_gene: TRBD2
CDR3nt: TGTGCCAGCAGCTTGCGAACCGGGACTAGCGGGGGAGATACGCAGTATTTT
CDR3aa: CASSLRTGTSGGDTQYF

v_gene: TRBV7-2
abundance: .
j_gene: TRBJ2-1
d_gene: TRBD2
CDR3nt: TGTGCCAGCAGCTTAGGGACTAGCGGGATAAGTGAGCAGTTCTTC
CDR3aa: CASSLGTSGISEQFF

v_gene: TRBV19
abundance: .
j_gene: TRBJ1-5
d_gene: TRBD1
CDR3nt: TGTGCCAGTAGTCCAACAGGGGGCAGGCAGCCCCAGCATTTT
CDR3aa: CASSPTGGRQPQHF

v_gene: TRBV6-5
abundance: .
j_gene: TRBJ2-7
d_gene: TRBD2
CDR3nt: TGTGCCAGCAGGGGGACTAGCGGGAGACTCTACGAGCAGTACTTC
CDR3aa: CASRGTSGRLYEQYF

v_gene: TRBV12-5
abundance: .
j_gene: TRBJ1-1
d_gene: .
CDR3nt: TGTGCTAGTGGTCTCTCACACAAGAACACTGAAGCTTTCTTT
CDR3aa: CASGLSHKNTEAFF

v_gene: TRBV27
abundance: .
j_gene: TRBJ1-3
d_gene: TRBD1
CDR3nt: TGTGCCAGCAGTCCAAGGGGGCCTGGAAACACCATATATTTT
CDR3aa: CASSPRGPGNTIYF

v_gene: TRBV4-3
abundance: .
j_gene: TRBJ2-7
d_gene: TRBD1
CDR3nt: TGCGCCAGCAGCCAAGAAGTGACCCGGGGTCAGGGGGCTTACGAGCAGTACTTC
CDR3aa: CASSQEVTRGQGAYEQYF

v_gene: TRBV5-4
abundance: .
j_gene: TRBJ2-2
d_gene: TRBD2
CDR3nt: TGTGCCAGCACCAAAGTTAGCGGGGGGGCCGGGGAGCTGTTTTTT
CDR3aa: CASTKVSGGAGELFF

v_gene: TRBV28
abundance: once
j_gene: TRBJ2-5
d_gene: TRBD1
CDR3nt: TGTGCCAGCAGAGACAGGGGAATAGAGACCCAGTACTTC
CDR3aa: CASRDRGIETQYF

v_gene: TRBV10-3
abundance: .
j_gene: TRBJ2-3
d_gene: TRBD1
CDR3nt: TGTGCCATCAGTGAGCAGACAGGGGCACAGGATACGCAGTATTTT
CDR3aa: CAISEQTGAQDTQYF

v_gene: TRBV19
abundance: .
j_gene: TRBJ1-1
d_gene: TRBD1
CDR3nt: TGTGCCAGTAGTATAGGGGACAGGGCCACTGAAGCTTTCTTT
CDR3aa: CASSIGDRATEAFF

v_gene: TRBV11-2
abundance: .
j_gene: TRBJ2-1
d_gene: .
CDR3nt: TGTGCCAGCAGCATCGGACTGCTGAATGAGCAGTTCTTC
CDR3aa: CASSIGLLNEQFF

v_gene: TRBV19
abundance: .
j_gene: TRBJ2-7
d_gene: .
CDR3nt: TGTGCCAGTAGTTCTCTATACGAGCAGTACTTC
CDR3aa: CASSSLYEQYF

v_gene: TRBV11-3
abundance: .
j_gene: TRBJ1-1
d_gene: .
CDR3nt: TGTGCCAGCAGCTTCAGGGAGGGCACTGAAGCTTTCTTT
CDR3aa: CASSFREGTEAFF

v_gene: TRBV27
abundance: .
j_gene: TRBJ2-1
d_gene: TRBD1
CDR3nt: TGTGCCAGCAGTCGCGATAGCCAGGGGGCTTGGAATGAGCAGTTCTTC
CDR3aa: CASSRDSQGAWNEQFF

v_gene: TRBV7-9
abundance: once
j_gene: TRBJ1-2
d_gene: TRBD1
CDR3nt: TGTGCCAGCAGCCCGTTAATGGACAGGGTGGAAGGCTACACCTTC
CDR3aa: CASSPLMDRVEGYTF

v_gene: TRBV19
abundance: .
j_gene: TRBJ1-5
d_gene: TRBD1
CDR3nt: TGTGCCAGTAGTCGGGCGGGACAGGGGGATCAGCCCCAGCATTTT
CDR3aa: CASSRAGQGDQPQHF

v_gene: TRBV27
abundance: .
j_gene: TRBJ2-7
d_gene: .
CDR3nt: TGTGCCAGCAGTCCCCTTAGCGGAGCTAGGGGCGAGCAGTACTTC
CDR3aa: CASSPLSGARGEQYF